The clone carrying this TCR beta chain showed up just once. The data are from a study of blood T cell repertoires in COVID-19. This CDR3 contains 14 residues. From germline, CDR1 is SGHDT and CDR2 YYEEEE. Trimming cost V 4 bases and J 7 bases, with 15 bases left between them. Sequencing was performed with immunoSEQ multiplex PCR; in TCRdb, only in-frame clones are kept and a portion is missing. Of some 290,000 clones listed, approximately 91% are singletons. Sequencing used PBMCs or T cells enriched from blood (not recorded which). This receptor was obtained from a woman aged 40 to 50 with acute COVID-19. The rearrangement joins TRBV5-6 to TRBJ1-5, with D possibly being TRBD1 (6 bases). The CDR3 DNA is TGTGCCAGCAGCCGAACAGGGATAGGCCAGCCCCAGCATTTT. The encoded protein is CASSRTGIGQPQHF.